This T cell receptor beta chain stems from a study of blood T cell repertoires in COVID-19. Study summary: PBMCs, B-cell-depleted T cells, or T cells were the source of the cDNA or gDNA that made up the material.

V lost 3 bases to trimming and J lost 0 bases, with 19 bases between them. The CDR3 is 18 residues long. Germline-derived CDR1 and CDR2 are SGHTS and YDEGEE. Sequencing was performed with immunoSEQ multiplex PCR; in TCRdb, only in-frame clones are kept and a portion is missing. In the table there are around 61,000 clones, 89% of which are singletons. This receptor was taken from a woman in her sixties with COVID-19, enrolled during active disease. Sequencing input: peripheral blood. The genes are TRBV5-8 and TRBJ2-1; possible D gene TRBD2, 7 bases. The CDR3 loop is CASSYFNSGEGSYNEQFF. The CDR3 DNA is TGTGCCAGCAGCTACTTCAACTCAGGGGAGGGCTCCTACAATGAGCAGTTCTTC. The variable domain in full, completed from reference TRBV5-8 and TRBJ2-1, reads EAGVTQSPTHLIKTRGQQATLRCSPISGHTSVYWYQQALGLGLQFLLWYDEGEERNRGNFPPRFSGRQFPNYSSELNVNALELEDSALYLCASSYFNSGEGSYNEQFFGPGTRLTVL.